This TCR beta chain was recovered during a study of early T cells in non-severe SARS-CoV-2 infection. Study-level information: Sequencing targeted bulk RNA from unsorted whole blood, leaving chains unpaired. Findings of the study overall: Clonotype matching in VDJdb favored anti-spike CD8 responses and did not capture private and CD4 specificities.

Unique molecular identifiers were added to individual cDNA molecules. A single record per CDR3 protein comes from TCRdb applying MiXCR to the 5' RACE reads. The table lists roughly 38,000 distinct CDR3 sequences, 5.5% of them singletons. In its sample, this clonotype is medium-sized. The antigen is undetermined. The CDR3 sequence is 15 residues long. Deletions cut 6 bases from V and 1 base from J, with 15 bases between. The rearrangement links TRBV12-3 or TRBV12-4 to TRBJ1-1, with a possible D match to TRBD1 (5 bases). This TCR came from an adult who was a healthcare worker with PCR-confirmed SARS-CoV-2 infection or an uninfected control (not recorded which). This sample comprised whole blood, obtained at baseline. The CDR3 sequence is CASSALGGRNTEAFF. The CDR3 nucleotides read TGTGCCAGCAGCGCGCTGGGGGGAAGGAACACTGAAGCTTTCTTT.